These 2 T cell receptor beta chains share one sample of origin, sequenced in a study of cytomegalovirus exposure and HLA in healthy donors. Primers included in the PCR were 60 Vbeta and 13 Jbeta primers. Only in-frame clones appear in the TCRdb table, and some are missing; sequencing was by immunoSEQ multiplex PCR. The sample holds 150,000 to 200,000 clones, approximately 81% seen once. The sequencing input was PBMCs. These receptors all stem from a woman aged 50 to 60 in good health and CMV-seronegative.

The chain employs TRBV21-1 and TRBJ2-1; the D call TRBD2 from the table was never checked on the DNA. TRBV21-1 is annotated as a pseudogene. The CDR3 runs to 16 residues. The CDR3 bases are TGTGCCAGCTTCGGGACTAGCGGTTTACAGGGGTGTGAGCAGTTCTTC. The encoded protein is CASFGTSGLQGCEQFF.

The J gene is TRBJ1-5, the V gene TRBV30; the D gene is possibly TRBD1 (6 bases). The V and J ends lost 4 bases and 6 bases respectively, with 19 bases between them. CDR3 length equals 15 residues. Germline CDR1 is GTSNPN and CDR2 is SVGIG (reference sequence). The CDR3 reads CAWNVGTTPGQPQHF. The CDR3 nucleotides read TGTGCCTGGAATGTAGGGACAACCCCAGGTCAGCCCCAGCATTTT. The full variable domain, with the rest looked up from reference TRBV30 and TRBJ1-5, is SQTIHQWPATLVQPVGSPLSLECTVEGTSNPNLYWYRQAAGRGLQLLFYSVGIGQISSEVPQNLSASRPQDRQFILSSKKLLLSDSGFYLCAWNVGTTPGQPQHFGDGTRLSIL.